This T cell receptor beta chain was profiled in a study of blood T cells in healthy people across ages. This clonotype was found a few times. Using a J-beta primer mix together with a sample-barcoded 5' primer, a second PCR was run for roughly 6 to 12 cycles. A single record per CDR3 protein comes from TCRdb applying MiXCR to the 5' RACE reads. This table holds approximately 800,000 distinct CDR3 sequences, 20% to 30% found once. The germline CDR1 and CDR2 sequences are KGHSH and LQKENI. The CDR3 is 16 residues long. With 6 bases removed from V and 2 bases from J, the gap between germline ends came to 14 bases. The same specimen was also included in a second study, on T cells of mothers and their children.

The rearrangement uses TRBV18 and TRBJ1-6, with D hard to call. The sample consisted of blood. The sequence was collected from a boy aged 5-17 years in good health. The DNA for the CDR3 is TGTGCCAGCTCTGAAACCGGGGTCACCTATAATTCACCCCTCCACTTT. It yields the protein CASSETGVTYNSPLHF. The full variable domain, completed using reference TRBV18 and TRBJ1-6, is NAGVMQNPRHLVRRRGQEARLRCSPMKGHSHVYWYRQLPEEGLKFMVYLQKENIIDESGMPKERFSAEFPKEGPSILRIQQVVRGDSAAYFCASSETGVTYNSPLHFGNGTRLTVT.